The sequence of this T cell receptor beta chain was determined in a study of blood T cell repertoires in COVID-19. Study information: There were acute and convalescent COVID-19 samples, and they came from the United States, Italy and Spain. In each case, the material was cDNA or gDNA derived from T cells, B-cell-depleted T cells, or PBMCs.

V trimming: 8 bases; J trimming: 0 bases; junction bases outside the gene matches: 7. The CDR3 loop spans 16 amino acids. The germline V gene encodes CDR1 SQVTM and CDR2 ANQGSEA. Under the authors' procedure: Amplified reference gene primers provided the basis for estimating nucleated cell counts. TCRdb keeps only in-frame clones here, not all; method: immunoSEQ multiplex PCR. Clonal size and the V and J genes are those of that table, whereas D and trimming came from the DNA. The sample has approximately 79,000 clones, approximately 90% seen once. This clonotype was obtained from a man in his 60s with acute or convalescent COVID-19. The chain has TRBV29-1 and TRBJ2-6; 10 nucleotides match TRBD1. Input material: peripheral blood. CDR3: CSPGDRGFSGANVLTF. CDR3 nucleotides: TGCAGCCCTGGGGACAGGGGCTTCTCTGGGGCCAACGTCCTGACTTTC.